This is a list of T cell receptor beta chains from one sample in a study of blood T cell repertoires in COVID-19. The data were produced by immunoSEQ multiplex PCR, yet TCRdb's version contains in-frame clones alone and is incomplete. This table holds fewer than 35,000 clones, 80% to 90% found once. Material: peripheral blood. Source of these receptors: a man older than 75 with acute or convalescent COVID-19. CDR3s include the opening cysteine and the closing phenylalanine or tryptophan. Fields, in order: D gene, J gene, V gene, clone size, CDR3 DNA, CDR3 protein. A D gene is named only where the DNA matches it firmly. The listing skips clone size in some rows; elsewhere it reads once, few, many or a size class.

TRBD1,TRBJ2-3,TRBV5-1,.,TGCGCCAGCAGCTTGGCGTCAGGGGGACGCACAGATACGCAGTATTTT,CASSLASGGRTDTQYF
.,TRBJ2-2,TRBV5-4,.,TGTGCCAGCAGCCCCCCTCCGAGCGGCGGCACCGGGGAGCTGTTTTTT,CASSPPPSGGTGELFF
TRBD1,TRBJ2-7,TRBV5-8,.,TGTGCCAGCAGCTCAAGACAGGGGGCCGTCTACGAGCAGTACTTC,CASSSRQGAVYEQYF
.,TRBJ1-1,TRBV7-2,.,TGTGCCAGCAGCTTACAGGGAAACACTGAAGCTTTCTTT,CASSLQGNTEAFF
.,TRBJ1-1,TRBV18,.,TGTGCCAGCTCACCACGCGAGGCATCAATCACTGAAGCTTTCTTT,CASSPREASITEAFF
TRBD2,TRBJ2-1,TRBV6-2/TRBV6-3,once,TGTGCCAGCAGTTCTCTAGCGGACTCCTACAATGAGCAGTTCTTC,CASSSLADSYNEQFF
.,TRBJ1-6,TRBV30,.,TGTGCCTGGACAGTAACGGGGGATTCACCCCTCCACTTT,CAWTVTGDSPLHF
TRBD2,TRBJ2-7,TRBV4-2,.,TGTGCCAGCAGCCAAGCTATCGGGGGGAGCTCCTACGAGCAGTACTTC,CASSQAIGGSSYEQYF
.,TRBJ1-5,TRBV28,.,TGTGCCTCGAAGCGCGCAAATCAGCCCCAGCATTTT,CASKRANQPQHF
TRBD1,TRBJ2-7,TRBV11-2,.,TGTGCCAGCAGCTTCTCGACAGGGGACAATTACGAGCAGTACTTC,CASSFSTGDNYEQYF
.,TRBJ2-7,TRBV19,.,TGTGCCAGTAGTATCGCGGGGTTCCGGTTACCGACCTACGAGCAGTACTTC,CASSIAGFRLPTYEQYF
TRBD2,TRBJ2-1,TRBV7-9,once,TGTGCCAGCAGCCCGGGACTAGCGGGACATTTGCTGGGTGAGCAGTTCTTC,CASSPGLAGHLLGEQFF
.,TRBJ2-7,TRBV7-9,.,TGTGCCAGCAGCCGTATTCTAAAGGAGGAGCAGTACTTC,CASSRILKEEQYF
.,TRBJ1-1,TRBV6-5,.,TGTGCCAGCAGTTCAGGGGCCAACAGCGCTTTCTTT,CASSSGANSAFF
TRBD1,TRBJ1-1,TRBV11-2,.,TGTGCCAGCAGCCAGGGACAGCCGTTGGGAGCTTTCTTT,CASSQGQPLGAFF
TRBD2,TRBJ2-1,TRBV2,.,TGTGCCAGCATATGGGGGACTAGCGGATACAATGAGCAGTTCTTC,CASIWGTSGYNEQFF
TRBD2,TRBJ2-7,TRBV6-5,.,TGTGCCAGCAGCTCGGAGGTAGCGGGAACCTACGAGCAGTACTTC,CASSSEVAGTYEQYF
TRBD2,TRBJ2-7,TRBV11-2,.,TGTGCCAGCAGCCGTCCCGGGACTAGCGGGAGGGCCTACGAGCAGTACTTC,CASSRPGTSGRAYEQYF
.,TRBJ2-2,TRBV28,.,TGTGCCAGCACCTACGGGGAGAACACCGGGGAGCTGTTTTTT,CASTYGENTGELFF
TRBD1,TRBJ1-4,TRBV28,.,TGTGCCAGCAGTTCGCCGGGACAGGGTCAGGTTGAAAAACTGTTTTTT,CASSSPGQGQVEKLFF
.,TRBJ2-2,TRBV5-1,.,TGCGCCAGCAGCTGGCAACAGGGATCAGGGGAGCTGTTTTTT,CASSWQQGSGELFF
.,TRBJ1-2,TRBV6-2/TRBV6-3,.,TGTGCCAGCAGTACCACGACAGGAGGCTATGGCTACACCTTC,CASSTTTGGYGYTF
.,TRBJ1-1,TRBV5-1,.,TGCGCCAGCAGAGATTCAGGGTTTGACACTGAAGCTTTCTTT,CASRDSGFDTEAFF
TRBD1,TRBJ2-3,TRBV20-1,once,TGCAGTGCTAGTTCCGGACAGGAGGTTGCGTATACGCAGTATTTT,CSASSGQEVAYTQYF
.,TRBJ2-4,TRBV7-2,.,TGTGCCAGCAGCCAATTAGCCAAAAACATTCAGTACTTC,CASSQLAKNIQYF
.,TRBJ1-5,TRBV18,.,TGTGCCAGCTCACCACGTGTGGGCCCGTCAAGTCAGCCCCAGCATTTT,CASSPRVGPSSQPQHF
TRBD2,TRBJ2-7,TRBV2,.,TGTGCCAGCAGTGAGACTAGCGGGAGATCCTACGAGCAGTACTTC,CASSETSGRSYEQYF
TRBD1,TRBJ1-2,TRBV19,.,TGTGCCAGTAGTATTCGGCCAGGGGGGTATGGCTACACCTTC,CASSIRPGGYGYTF
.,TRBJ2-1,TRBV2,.,TGTGCCAGCAGTGCCAGGGTGTTAAGCAATGAGCAGTTCTTC,CASSARVLSNEQFF
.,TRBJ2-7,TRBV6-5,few,TGTGCCAGCAGTTACTCGAGGGAGACCATCTGGCTCGAGCAGTACTTC,CASSYSRETIWLEQYF
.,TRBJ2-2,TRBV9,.,TGTGCCAGTCAACCTTCTGGGGGGACGAACACCGGGGAGCTGTTTTTT,CASQPSGGTNTGELFF
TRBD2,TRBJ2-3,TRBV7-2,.,TGTGCCAGCAACCCTAGCGGCCCAAGCACAGATACGCAGTATTTT,CASNPSGPSTDTQYF
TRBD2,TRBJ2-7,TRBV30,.,TGTGCCTGGACACTAGCGGGAGGGTACGAGCAGTACTTC,CAWTLAGGYEQYF
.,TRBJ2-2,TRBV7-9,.,TGTGCCAGCAGCCGCGCGTCGAACACCGGGGAGCTGTTTTTT,CASSRASNTGELFF
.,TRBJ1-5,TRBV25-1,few,TGTGCCAGCAGCGCAGGGGACAATCAGCCCCAGCATTTT,CASSAGDNQPQHF